Presented here are 25 T cell receptor beta chains from one specimen sequenced in a study of shared T cell receptors in the human thymus. Libraries were prepared by immunoSEQ multiplex PCR; TCRdb keeps only in-frame clonotypes and omits some of them. Of about 660,000 clones listed, over 75% were seen once; the top ten hold roughly 0.0086%. These data also formed part of another study, on human thymus T cells.

Sequenced material: thymocytes. The source of these receptors is a boy younger than two with a congenital heart defect.

The chain joins TRBV7-9 to TRBJ2-1, with TRBD1 matching over 7 bases. The germline gives CDR1 SEHNR, CDR2 FQNEAQ (reference sequence). The CDR3 consists of 14 residues. The ends lost 2 bases at V and 7 bases at J; junction bases unmatched: 5. CDR3 region: CASSLRDSVNEQFF. DNA for the CDR3: TGTGCCAGCAGCTTACGGGACAGTGTTAATGAGCAGTTCTTC.

This chain connects TRBV27 to TRBJ2-7; 9 positions match TRBD1. The CDR3 extends over 16 amino acids. Germline CDR1 and CDR2: MNHEY and SMNVEV (reference sequence). V dropped 6 bases and J dropped 7; count of bases not matched to a gene: 16. CDR3: CASRSVWDRVGAEQYF. The CDR3 bases are TGTGCCAGCAGATCCGTTTGGGACAGGGTGGGTGCTGAGCAGTACTTC.

The chain carries TRBV6-1 and TRBJ2-7; 14 positions match TRBD2. Germline CDR1 is MNHNS and CDR2 is SASEGT. The CDR3 sequence is 18 residues long. Trimming at V came to 1 base and at J to 4 bases, leaving 9 bases not matched to a gene. The CDR3 spells CASSEDGPTSGREYEQYF. In nucleotides, the CDR3 is TGTGCCAGCAGTGAAGACGGACCGACTAGCGGGAGGGAGTACGAGCAGTACTTC.

The chain carries TRBV7-8 and TRBJ1-4; the D gene is possibly TRBD1 (5 bases). The CDR3 contains 13 residues. The germline gives CDR1 SGHVS, CDR2 FQNEAQ. V lost 5 bases, J lost 6 bases, and 10 bases lay in between. This CDR3 reads CASSIPGYEKLFF. The CDR3, as DNA: TGTGCCAGCAGCATCCCAGGGTATGAAAAACTGTTTTTT.

V is TRBV5-1 and J is TRBJ1-2; weak D call: TRBD1 (6 bases). Germline loops: CDR1 SGHRS, CDR2 YFSETQ. This CDR3 is built from 15 residues. Trimming removed 5 bases at V and 4 bases at J, with 18 bases between. The CDR3 here is CASRSSTGSIYGYTF. CDR3 sequence (DNA): TGCGCCAGCAGGTCTTCGACAGGCAGCATCTATGGCTACACCTTC.

A few counts support this clone. The V gene is TRBV6-5, the J gene TRBJ2-7, with TRBD1 matching over 7 bases. This CDR3 comprises 14 residues. CDR1 and CDR2 from the germline V gene are MNHEY and SVGAGI. After removal of 6 bases from V and 2 bases from J, the junction contained 7 bases not matched to a gene. As DNA, the CDR3 is TGTGCCAGCAGCCGAGGGGGCCGGACCTACGAGCAGTACTTC. Its translation: CASSRGGRTYEQYF.

The chain links TRBV15 to TRBJ1-5; 8 nucleotides align to TRBD1. V lost 5 bases to trimming and J lost 3 bases; unmatched junction nucleotides: 3. The CDR3 contains 14 residues. Germline CDR1 reads LNHNV; CDR2 reads YYDKDF (reference sequence). This chain's CDR3 is CATSQGAFNQPQHF. The CDR3 DNA sequence: TGTGCCACCAGCCAGGGGGCCTTCAATCAGCCCCAGCATTTT.

The genes are TRBV6-6 and TRBJ1-2, with 10 nucleotides matching TRBD1. Trimming cost V 8 bases and J 6 bases; bases outside gene matches: 12. CDR1 is MNHNY, CDR2 SVGAGI, per germline (reference sequence). This CDR3 has 15 amino acids. CDR3 loop: CASRSSVDRGNGYTF. CDR3 in DNA: TGTGCCAGCCGCTCTTCAGTGGACAGGGGGAATGGCTACACCTTC.

This chain links TRBV5-8 with TRBJ2-1, with 8 bases fitting TRBD1. CDR3 length: 14 residues. Germline CDR1 reads SGHTS; CDR2 reads YDEGEE. V dropped 1 base and J dropped 3; count of bases not matched to a gene: 0. The CDR3 here is CASSLTGGYNEQFF. In nucleotides, the CDR3 is TGTGCCAGCAGCTTGACAGGGGGCTACAATGAGCAGTTCTTC.

The rearrangement links TRBV25-1 to TRBJ2-1; perhaps TRBD2 as D (7 bases). The length of the CDR3 is 13 residues. Germline V gene data show CDR1 as MGHDK and CDR2 as SYGVNS. Trimming pared 8 bases from V and 0 bases from J, leaving 8 bases between. CDR3 sequence: CASRGASYNEQFF. The CDR3 nucleotides read TGTGCCAGCCGGGGGGCCTCCTACAATGAGCAGTTCTTC. Full variable domain (remainder filled in from reference TRBV25-1 and TRBJ2-1): EADIYQTPRYLVIGTGKKITLECSQTMGHDKMYWYQQDPGMELHLIHYSYGVNSTEKGDLSSESTVSRIRTEHFPLTLESARPSHTSQYLCASRGASYNEQFFGPGTRLTVL.

The V and J genes are TRBV6-4 and TRBJ2-1; 9 nucleotides agree with TRBD1. The CDR3 is 15 amino acids. Per the germline V gene, CDR1 is MRHNA and CDR2 is SNTAGT. Losses at the gene ends were 5 bases for V and 6 bases for J; bases not matched to a gene: 8. The CDR3 here is CASSLQGAIVNEQFF. In nucleotides, the CDR3 is TGTGCCAGCAGTCTACAGGGGGCGATCGTCAATGAGCAGTTCTTC.

V gene TRBV15 combines with J gene TRBJ1-2; unclear D gene. Trimming left V 4 bases short and J 4 bases short, with 28 bases between. The germline V gene encodes CDR1 LNHNV and CDR2 YYDKDF (reference sequence). The CDR3 covers 19 residues. In DNA form, the CDR3 reads TGTGCCACCAGCAACCTCCCCGGATTGGACTCTGGGTTTTTCTATGGCTACACCTTC. It encodes CATSNLPGLDSGFFYGYTF.

The chain carries TRBV14 and TRBJ2-3, with D maybe TRBD1 (6 bases). V lost 0 bases to trimming and J lost 0 bases, with 22 bases between them. This CDR3 is 20 amino acids long. Germline values: CDR1 SGHDN, CDR2 FVKESK. The CDR3 DNA reads as TGTGCCAGCAGCCAAGACAAACGTGAGGGCCTCAGGGGTAGCACAGATACGCAGTATTTT. It is translated as CASSQDKREGLRGSTDTQYF.

This chain uses TRBV2 with TRBJ2-7; no firm D call. The CDR3 is made up of 14 amino acids. Trimming removed 4 bases at V and 2 bases at J, with 12 bases between. Germline V lookup: CDR1 SNHLY, CDR2 FYNNEI. CDR3 protein: CASSGHGSTYEQYF. The CDR3 region has the DNA TGTGCCAGCAGTGGACATGGTTCAACCTACGAGCAGTACTTC.

The genes are TRBV4-1 and TRBJ2-3; 14 bases map to TRBD2. V lost 6 bases, J lost 2 bases, and 7 bases stayed unmatched. Germline V gene data show CDR1 as MGHRA and CDR2 as YSYEKL. This CDR3 has 17 residues. CDR3 sequence (DNA): TGCGCCAGCAGACGACTAGCGGGGGGGATTTTCACAGATACGCAGTATTTT. Protein: CASRRLAGGIFTDTQYF.

V gene TRBV27 combines with J gene TRBJ2-2, with 7 bases lining up with TRBD2. The CDR3 loop spans 14 amino acids. Looked up from germline, CDR1 is MNHEY and CDR2 is SMNVEV (reference sequence). After removal of 10 bases from V and 6 bases from J, the junction contained 11 bases not matched to a gene. CDR3: CATRWREKAGELFF. In DNA, the CDR3 is TGTGCCACCCGGTGGCGGGAGAAGGCCGGGGAGCTGTTTTTT.

The chain combines TRBV4-3 with TRBJ2-1; 9 bases agree with TRBD2. Per the germline V gene, CDR1 is LGHNA and CDR2 is YSLEER. The CDR3 has 16 residues. Trimming removed 0 bases from V and 9 bases from J; junction bases left unmatched: 9. This CDR3 is CASSQDGELAGCEQFF. CDR3 bases: TGCGCCAGCAGCCAAGATGGGGAGCTAGCGGGGTGTGAGCAGTTCTTC.

This clone was detected once. V and J are TRBV6-5 and TRBJ1-2; D unclear. Germline CDR1 reads MNHEY; CDR2 reads SVGAGI. The CDR3 consists of 14 residues. Trimming took 1 base from V and 2 from J, leaving 8 bases between them. As DNA, the CDR3 is TGTGCCAGCAGTTACTATTCGGAGAACTATGGCTACACCTTC. Encoded protein: CASSYYSENYGYTF.

Only one count was recorded for this clone. The chain joins TRBV7-8 to TRBJ2-1; TRBD2 matches 9 bases. V lost 3 bases, J lost 15 bases, and 6 bases stayed unmatched. Germline CDR1 reads SGHVS; CDR2 reads FQNEAQ. The CDR3 has 12 residues. The DNA for the CDR3 is TGTGCCAGCAGCTTTATAGCGGGGGAGATGTTCTTC. Translated, it gives CASSFIAGEMFF.

Comment on this clone: Sequence at one end of the junction differs from germline and may be a read error. The chain uses TRBV28 and TRBJ2-2, with TRBD1 identical over 10 bases. The CDR3 is 15 residues long. CDR1 is MDHEN, CDR2 SYDVKM, per germline. CDR3 nucleotide sequence: TGTGCCAGCAGTTTGGACAGGGGGAACGCCGGGGAGCTGTTTTTT. The encoded protein is CASSLDRGNAGELFF.

This clone came up once. V is TRBV30 and J is TRBJ2-1, with 11 bases that match TRBD1. Losses at the gene ends were 3 bases for V and 4 bases for J; bases not matched to a gene: 8. Germline V gene sequence: CDR1 GTSNPN, CDR2 SVGIG (reference sequence). CDR3 length: 16 residues. This CDR3 is CAWSAGDRGYYNEQFF. The CDR3 DNA reads as TGTGCCTGGAGCGCCGGGGACAGGGGGTATTACAATGAGCAGTTCTTC. The full variable domain, its missing parts supplied by reference TRBV30 and TRBJ2-1, is SQTIHQWPATLVQPVGSPLSLECTVEGTSNPNLYWYRQAAGRGLQLLFYSVGIGQISSEVPQNLSASRPQDRQFILSSKKLLLSDSGFYLCAWSAGDRGYYNEQFFGPGTRLTVL.

The chain couples TRBV14 to TRBJ2-7; D is possibly TRBD1 (6 bases). Germline V gene sequence: CDR1 SGHDN, CDR2 FVKESK. The CDR3 spans 14 residues. V shed 3 bases and J shed 3 bases, with 12 bases lying between them. In DNA, the CDR3 is TGTGCCAGCAGCCACTCCGGACAGTACTACGAGCAGTACTTC. This sequence encodes CASSHSGQYYEQYF.

This chain joins TRBV5-1 and TRBJ2-2, with 7 bases aligning to TRBD1. This CDR3 region has 18 residues. Germline values: CDR1 SGHRS, CDR2 YFSETQ. V trimming: 0 bases; J trimming: 6 bases; junction bases outside the gene matches: 14. CDR3 coding DNA: TGCGCCAGCAGCTTGGTTCCACCCAGGGGGAGCTGGGCCGGGGAGCTGTTTTTT. Protein: CASSLVPPRGSWAGELFF.

This chain joins TRBV7-9 and TRBJ1-5, with D possibly matching TRBD1 (5 bases). The germline V gene has CDR1 SEHNR and CDR2 FQNEAQ (reference sequence). V was clipped by 3 bases and J by 8 bases, with 17 bases between them. The CDR3 is 15 residues long. CDR3 sequence: CASSFEQVEGEPQHF. The CDR3 bases are TGTGCCAGCAGCTTCGAACAGGTTGAAGGAGAGCCCCAGCATTTT.

V and J are TRBV29-1 and TRBJ1-2, with D tentatively TRBD1 (6 bases). This CDR3 is 12 amino acids long. Germline loops: CDR1 SQVTM, CDR2 ANQGSEA. Trimming took 3 bases from V and 4 from J, leaving 9 bases between them. As DNA, the CDR3 is TGCAGCGTTGAGGGGGCGTCCTATGGCTACACCTTC. It specifies CSVEGASYGYTF.